The 32 T cell receptor beta chains in this list originate from one sample, sequenced in a study of T cells in Graves' hyperthyroidism and ophthalmopathy. Amplification yielded TCR beta CDR3 regions, with RNA transcripts as the source. Using the HTBI primer set, a first-round RT-PCR was run on the TCR CDR3. TCRdb processed the multiplex PCR reads anew with MiXCR; each CDR3 protein has one entry. Here the sample spans around 700,000 distinct CDR3 sequences, around 20% being singletons. Sequencing input: blood. The receptors here all came from a woman aged 45-60 years with Graves' hyperthyroidism that later progressed to Graves' ophthalmopathy.

A few counts support this clonotype. V gene TRBV29-1 combines with J gene TRBJ1-2; 9 bases line up with TRBD1. V was clipped by 5 bases and J by 4 bases; unmatched bases: 8. This CDR3 has 14 residues. The germline gives CDR1 SQVTM, CDR2 ANQGSEA. The CDR3: CSVLPGQGAYGYTF. CDR3 DNA: TGCAGCGTTCTCCCGGGACAGGGTGCCTATGGCTACACCTTC.

The chain uses TRBV27 and TRBJ1-4; D possibly corresponds to TRBD1 (5 bases). Germline V gene sequence: CDR1 MNHEY, CDR2 SMNVEV (reference sequence). The CDR3 totals 16 residues. Trimming cost V 8 bases and J 2 bases, with 18 bases left between them. CDR3 DNA: TGTGCCAGCGCGGGGGGGGTGGTTGGTACTAATGAAAAACTGTTTTTT. Its translation is CASAGGVVGTNEKLFF.

This clonotype was observed a few times. The chain links TRBV27 to TRBJ1-2, with D possibly matching TRBD1 (6 bases). V was clipped by 2 bases and J by 4 bases, with 14 bases between them. The germline V gene encodes CDR1 MNHEY and CDR2 SMNVEV (reference sequence). This CDR3 has 15 residues. The CDR3 nucleotides read TGTGCCAGCAGTTTACGAAGGGACACCTCCTATGGCTACACCTTC. It is translated as CASSLRRDTSYGYTF.

The chain joins TRBV10-3 to TRBJ1-6; TRBD1 is a possible D gene (5 bases). CDR1 is ENHRY and CDR2 is SYGVKD in the germline V gene. V was pared by 4 bases and J by 10 bases, with 17 bases between. The CDR3 contains 15 residues. This CDR3 is CAISGVRAQESPLHF. CDR3 DNA: TGTGCCATCAGTGGGGTCAGGGCTCAGGAGTCACCCCTCCACTTT.

This rearrangement joins TRBV9 to TRBJ2-2, with 7 bases aligning to TRBD1. CDR1 is SGDLS and CDR2 is YYNGEE in the germline V gene. The V segment lost 3 bases and the J segment 7 bases; nucleotides outside the gene matches: 6. The CDR3 is made up of 14 amino acids. In DNA, the CDR3 is TGTGCCAGCAGCGCAACAGGGGACGACGGGGAGCTGTTTTTT. Its protein product is CASSATGDDGELFF. Variable domain in full (rest from reference TRBV9 and TRBJ2-2): DSGVTQTPKHLITATGQRVTLRCSPRSGDLSVYWYQQSLDQGLQFLIQYYNGEERAKGNILERFSAQQFPDLHSELNLSSLELGDSALYFCASSATGDDGELFFGEGSRLTVL.

This clonotype has more than one count but fewer than ten. This rearrangement joins TRBV5-1 to TRBJ1-3; a weak D match, TRBD1 (6 bases). Trimming pared 4 bases from V and 6 bases from J, leaving 14 bases between. CDR1 and CDR2 from the germline V gene are SGHRS and YFSETQ. CDR3 size: 14 residues. The CDR3 protein is CASSKGHGENTIYF. The CDR3 DNA reads TGCGCCAGCAGCAAGGGACATGGCGAAAACACCATATATTTT.

This clonotype was detected many times. The chain links TRBV7-2 to TRBJ2-3; 10 nucleotides match TRBD2. The V and J ends lost 5 bases and 5 bases, in that order; junction bases with no gene match: 10. The CDR3 totals 16 residues. The germline gives CDR1 SGHTA, CDR2 FQGNSA. The DNA for the CDR3 is TGTGCCAGCAGCGTAACCCTAGCGGGGGTATTAGATACGCAGTATTTT. This encodes CASSVTLAGVLDTQYF. The full variable domain, rest sourced from reference TRBV7-2 and TRBJ2-3, is GAGVSQSPSNKVTEKGKDVELRCDPISGHTALYWYRQSLGQGLEFLIYFQGNSAPDKSGLPSDRFSAERTGGSVSTLTIQRTQQEDSAVYLCASSVTLAGVLDTQYFGPGTRLTVL.

The sample holds a few counts of this clonotype. The CDR3 reads CASSPGQGWQETQYF. The CDR3 region has the DNA TGTGCCAGCTCACCTGGACAGGGGTGGCAAGAGACCCAGTACTTC. The J gene is TRBJ2-5, the V gene TRBV18; TRBD1 aligns across 9 bases. The CDR3 is 15 amino acids. In germline, CDR1 is KGHSH, CDR2 LQKENI. Trimming removed 3 bases from V and 2 bases from J; junction bases left unmatched: 4.

This clonotype was observed a few times. The V call is TRBV9, the J call TRBJ2-7, with a possible D match to TRBD1 (5 bases). Germline CDR1 SGDLS, CDR2 YYNGEE. The CDR3 spans 15 residues. V lost 0 bases and J lost 1, with 11 bases in between. In DNA form, the CDR3 reads TGTGCCAGCAGCGTAGCGCCAGGGATTTCCTACGAGCAGTACTTC. It translates to CASSVAPGISYEQYF.

This clonotype was detected ten times or more. The V gene is TRBV2, the J gene TRBJ1-5; D call uncertain. Trimming removed 3 bases at V and 0 bases at J, with 12 bases between. Germline V gene data show CDR1 as SNHLY and CDR2 as FYNNEI. The CDR3 contains 16 residues. CDR3: CASSEGPPRSNQPQHF. The DNA for the CDR3 is TGTGCCAGCAGTGAGGGTCCCCCCCGTAGCAATCAGCCCCAGCATTTT.

The chain couples TRBV6-1 to TRBJ1-5; a weak D match, TRBD1 (5 bases). The germline V and J ends were trimmed by 6 bases and 1 base, with 13 bases remaining between them. CDR1 and CDR2 from the germline V gene are MNHNS and SASEGT. The CDR3 consists of 15 residues. CDR3 nucleotide sequence: TGTGCCAGCAGCCGCGGAGGGGAGAGCAATCAGCCCCAGCATTTT. Amino acids: CASSRGGESNQPQHF.

This clonotype was recorded at least ten times. The chain recombines TRBV5-1 with TRBJ1-1; a possible D gene is TRBD1 (6 bases). Germline V lookup: CDR1 SGHRS, CDR2 YFSETQ. Trimming cost V 5 bases and J 0 bases, with 11 bases left between them. CDR3 length: 14 amino acids. The CDR3 region is CASSGQTLNTEAFF. The CDR3 coding sequence is TGCGCCAGCAGTGGACAGACCTTGAACACTGAAGCTTTCTTT.

With regard to this clonotype: This may be a read error, as it is one base from a much larger clone. This chain connects TRBV18 to TRBJ2-1; perhaps TRBD2 as D (6 bases). Germline lookup yields CDR1 KGHSH and CDR2 LQKENI. The CDR3 loop spans 15 amino acids. CDR3 in DNA: TGTGTCAGCTCACCGGAGGGAGTATCCTACAATGAGCAGTTCTTC. Its protein product is CVSSPEGVSYNEQFF.

This clonotype appeared many times. The chain joins TRBV7-2 to TRBJ2-1; D may be TRBD1 or TRBD2 (5 bases each). Germline CDR1 is SGHTA and CDR2 is FQGNSA. With 2 bases removed from V and 1 base from J, the gap between germline ends came to 9 bases. CDR3 size: 15 residues. CDR3 coding DNA: TGTGCCAGCAGCTTAAGGGACCATTCCTACAATGAGCAGTTCTTC. Translated, it gives CASSLRDHSYNEQFF.

The table lists this clonotype with many counts. J is TRBJ2-7 and V is TRBV12-3 or TRBV12-4; D is unresolved. CDR3 length equals 14 residues. Trimming removed 5 bases from V and 3 bases from J, with 14 bases in between. This CDR3 reads CASSKPSFDYEQYF. The DNA for the CDR3 is TGTGCCAGCAGTAAACCATCCTTTGACTACGAGCAGTACTTC.

The sample holds many counts of this clonotype. The genes are TRBV11-2 and TRBJ1-1, with unresolved D. Germline loops: CDR1 SGHAT, CDR2 FQNNGV. The V gene lost 3 bases and the J gene lost 1 base, with 6 bases spanning the gap. The CDR3 has 13 residues. CDR3 DNA sequence: TGTGCCAGCAGCTTCGAGGCGAACACTGAAGCTTTCTTT. Amino acids: CASSFEANTEAFF. Drawing the rest from reference TRBV11-2 and TRBJ1-1, the complete variable domain is EAGVAQSPRYKIIEKRQSVAFWCNPISGHATLYWYQQILGQGPKLLIQFQNNGVVDDSQLPKDRFSAERLKGVDSTLKIQPAKLEDSAVYLCASSFEANTEAFFGQGTRLTVV.

A note on this clonotype: Given a much more abundant clone one base away, this may be a read error. J is TRBJ1-2 and V is TRBV18; the D is unclear. Trimming pared 2 bases from V and 7 bases from J, leaving 11 bases between. The length of the CDR3 is 13 residues. Germline V gene sequence: CDR1 KGHSH, CDR2 LQKENI. In nucleotides, the CDR3 is TGTGCCAGCTCACCAACGGCGGACTTTGGCTACACCTTC. It translates to CASSPTADFGYTF.

The rearrangement uses TRBV20-1 and TRBJ2-5, with 8 positions matching TRBD1. This CDR3 region has 14 residues. Trimming cost V 5 bases and J 1 base; bases outside gene matches: 6. Germline lookup yields CDR1 DFQATT and CDR2 SNEGSKA (reference sequence). The CDR3 spells CSALGDRSQETQYF. The CDR3 DNA follows: TGCAGTGCTTTAGGGGACAGGTCCCAAGAGACCCAGTACTTC.

In this sample, this clonotype turned up a few times. CDR3 sequence reads: CSVLSATNEKLFF. CDR3 sequence (DNA): TGCAGTGTCTTATCAGCAACTAATGAAAAACTGTTTTTT. The chain links TRBV20-1 to TRBJ1-4; D not certain. The CDR3 has 13 amino acids. Germline CDR1 and CDR2: DFQATT and SNEGSKA (reference sequence). Trimming took 7 bases from V and 0 from J, leaving 9 bases between them.

This clonotype has just a few counts. The V call is TRBV4-2, the J call TRBJ1-2; no reliable D call. This CDR3 comprises 16 residues. V lost 0 bases and J lost 3, with 14 bases in between. Looked up from germline, CDR1 is LGHNA and CDR2 is YNFKEQ. As DNA, the CDR3 is TGTGCCAGCAGCCAAGAATCCGGGCTCCGTCACTATGGCTACACCTTC. Amino acids: CASSQESGLRHYGYTF.

V is TRBV3-1 and J is TRBJ2-5; D not resolved. V was shortened by 0 bases and J by 4 bases, with 9 bases between the two germline ends. This CDR3 comprises 14 residues. Germline lookup yields CDR1 LGHDT and CDR2 YNNKEL (reference sequence). The CDR3 is CASSQDVRSETQYF. CDR3 nucleotide sequence: TGTGCCAGCAGCCAAGATGTCCGGTCAGAGACCCAGTACTTC.

There are a few counts of this clonotype. The chain joins TRBV4-1 to TRBJ1-4, with D possibly matching TRBD1 (5 bases). This CDR3 has 17 amino acids. Germline CDR1 and CDR2: MGHRA and YSYEKL. With 0 bases removed from V and 0 bases from J, the gap between germline ends came to 11 bases. CDR3 coding DNA: TGCGCCAGCAGCCAAGATTTGGACATTTCAACTAATGAAAAACTGTTTTTT. Its protein is CASSQDLDISTNEKLFF.

The chain couples TRBV5-6 to TRBJ1-5; D uncertain. Trimming pared 0 bases from V and 2 bases from J, leaving 9 bases between. Germline loops: CDR1 SGHDT, CDR2 YYEEEE. The CDR3 is 15 residues long. CDR3 region: CASSLGRYRNQPQHF. The CDR3 DNA reads as TGTGCCAGCAGCTTGGGGAGGTACCGCAATCAGCCCCAGCATTTT.

This clonotype was counted many times. The gene calls are TRBV7-9 and TRBJ1-1, with D hard to call. Trimming took off 3 bases at V and 4 bases at J, with 15 bases between the two ends. The CDR3 totals 15 residues. CDR1 and CDR2 (germline): SEHNR, FQNEAQ (reference sequence). The CDR3 DNA reads TGTGCCAGCAGCTTGATAGAGGCCAGGTTCACTGAAGCTTTCTTT. It is translated as CASSLIEARFTEAFF.

The gene calls are TRBV6-1 and TRBJ2-4; TRBD2 matches at 7 bases. Germline-derived CDR1 and CDR2 are MNHNS and SASEGT. This CDR3 spans 17 amino acids. After removal of 5 bases from V and 0 bases from J, the junction contained 10 bases not matched to a gene. This CDR3 is CASSRSSGVLAKNIQYF. CDR3 DNA: TGTGCCAGCAGTAGATCGAGCGGGGTACTAGCCAAAAACATTCAGTACTTC.

This clonotype has at least ten counts. The chain combines TRBV20-1 with TRBJ2-5; TRBD1 matches 10 bases. This CDR3 spans 14 amino acids. Germline values: CDR1 DFQATT, CDR2 SNEGSKA (reference sequence). V lost 6 bases, J lost 2 bases, and 6 bases stayed unmatched. CDR3 loop: CSAIRDRGQETQYF. The CDR3 DNA sequence: TGCAGTGCCATCCGGGACAGGGGTCAAGAGACCCAGTACTTC.

The genes are TRBV19 and TRBJ1-5; D gene ambiguous. CDR1 is LNHDA, CDR2 SQIVND, per germline (reference sequence). The CDR3 has 15 residues. V was shortened by 8 bases and J by 0 bases, with 14 bases between the two germline ends. The CDR3 is CASSSGSYSNQPQHF. CDR3 sequence (DNA): TGTGCCAGTTCCAGCGGGTCTTATAGCAATCAGCCCCAGCATTTT.

This clonotype was detected only a few times. The V gene is TRBV4-1, the J gene TRBJ1-5; D ambiguous. Germline CDR1 MGHRA, CDR2 YSYEKL. The CDR3 covers 16 residues. Trimming cost V 1 base and J 0 bases, with 10 bases left between them. The CDR3 reads CASSQVPSDSNQPQHF. The CDR3 DNA sequence: TGCGCCAGCAGCCAAGTTCCGTCAGATAGCAATCAGCCCCAGCATTTT.

The chain has TRBV29-1 and TRBJ1-4; D perhaps matches TRBD1 (6 bases). V lost 4 bases, J lost 1 base, and 10 bases lay in between. Per the germline V gene, CDR1 is SQVTM and CDR2 is ANQGSEA. The CDR3 extends over 14 amino acids. The CDR3 nucleotides read TGCAGCGTTGGCGAGGGGGGAACTAATGAAAAACTGTTTTTT. It yields the protein CSVGEGGTNEKLFF. Drawing the rest from reference TRBV29-1 and TRBJ1-4, the complete variable domain is SAVISQKPSRDICQRGTSLTIQCQVDSQVTMMFWYRQQPGQSLTLIATANQGSEATYESGFVIDKFPISRPNLTFSTLTVSNMSPEDSSIYLCSVGEGGTNEKLFFGSGTQLSVL.

Turning to this clonotype: A much larger clone lies one base from this, so it may be a read error. The CDR3 loop reads CAWGVLWGEGYTF. In DNA, the CDR3 is TGTGCCTGGGGTGTATTATGGGGGGAAGGCTACACCTTC. The V and J genes are TRBV30 and TRBJ1-2, with D possibly matching TRBD1 (5 bases). CDR3 length: 13 residues. Germline V gene data show CDR1 as GTSNPN and CDR2 as SVGIG (reference sequence).

This clonotype was observed at least ten times. V gene TRBV5-5 combines with J gene TRBJ2-7; possibly TRBD2 for D (5 bases). Trimming shortened V by 3 bases and J by 2 bases, and 12 bases separated the two germline ends. This CDR3 spans 14 amino acids. From germline, CDR1 is SGHKS and CDR2 YYEKEE (reference sequence). CDR3 protein: CASSSTGITYEQYF. The CDR3 DNA sequence: TGTGCCAGCAGCTCTACCGGGATCACCTACGAGCAGTACTTC.

The rearrangement uses TRBV30 and TRBJ2-5; 8 bases agree with TRBD2. Germline loops: CDR1 GTSNPN, CDR2 SVGIG (reference sequence). Trimming took 2 bases from V and 5 from J; bases not matched to a gene: 10. CDR3 length: 15 residues. CDR3 in amino acids: CAWSLPGGGWETQYF. The CDR3 DNA is TGTGCCTGGAGTCTCCCGGGAGGGGGGTGGGAGACCCAGTACTTC.